The T cell receptor (beta chain) described here comes from a study of CXCR3-negative and CXCR3-positive naive CD8 T cells (dated by TCRdb to the late 2010s). For the study in its entirety: About 135 million TRB reads were obtained in total, roughly 1.5 +/- 0.3 million reads per library. The TRBV-TRBJ cluster analysis covered naive subsets from 5 or 6 donors and memory cells from 3 donors. Diversity and physicochemical repertoire analyses covered about a dozen donors pooled from two independent experiments.

A remark on this clonotype: The antigen it binds to is not known.

The data were produced on a NextSeq 550. The Human TCR Profiling Kit (MiLaboratory) was used to make UMI-labeled 5' RACE TRB cDNA libraries. The full amount of extracted RNA was used for cDNA synthesis, and the full amount of resulting cDNA was used for PCR amplification. The libraries were made side by side, with each library going through the same number of PCR cycles. Turning to the authors' computational methods: With a minimum of two reads required per UMI, MIGEC and MiXCR pulled out about 57,000 +/- 9,900 unique UMI-labeled TRB cDNA molecules from each library. An average of approximately 40,000 +/- 10,000 functional in-frame TRB CDR3 nucleotide clonotypes without stop codons was found per library. Diversity metrics, including normalized Shannon-Wiener and Chao1, were computed in VDJtools after downsampling to 5000 UMI-labeled TRB molecules per sample. VDJtools was used to calculate clonotype-size-weighted physicochemical properties of the central five CDR3 residues, namely interaction energy, strength, volume and Kidera factor 4. TCRdb reprocessed the reads and provides one entry for every CDR3 protein sequence; no DNA is given. The V and J calls were not made by the authors but by TCRdb's processing. The sample table on file contains 100,000 to 150,000 distinct CDR3 sequences. The ten most abundant clones make up approximately 0.29% of the sample.

Points the paper makes about the study in general: Naive CXCR3-negative and CXCR3-positive cells from the same donor showed similar TRBV-TRBJ usage, whereas memory cells showed distinct patterns. Comparably high repertoire diversity was found in both naive subsets, whereas much lower repertoire diversity was found in memory CD8+ T cells. TRB CDR3s from CXCR3-positive naive cells showed higher hydrophobicity (lower Kidera factor 4), lower energy, and higher strength and volume indices than CXCR3-negative naive cells. Freshly isolated PBMCs were used for most assays because CXCR3 expression went down partially after cryopreservation. Surface CD5, linked to self-reactivity in mice, was comparable between naive subsets; TCR interaction strength was therefore also inferred from TRB CDR3 physicochemical properties.

Each CD8+ T cell subset was flow-sorted in triplicate, and some 310,000 cells per subset were placed directly into RLT lysis buffer. Naive CD8+ T cells were defined stringently as CD45RO-CCR7+CD27+CD95- to exclude memory contaminants. Standard density gradient centrifugation was used to isolate peripheral blood mononuclear cells from buffy coats. A FACSAria III was used to flow-sort naive CXCR3-negative and CXCR3-positive CD8+ T cells. Total RNA was extracted from sorted cells using an RNeasy Mini Kit. The CDR3 spans 12 residues, from the cysteine through the phenylalanine. The coding DNA is unavailable. Taken from the germline V gene (reference sequence), the CDR1 and CDR2 loops are SEHNR and FQNEAQ.

This receptor was taken from a human donor in good health. Some clones in this sample may be carry-over from other donors' samples. In this chain, TRBV7-9 is recombined with TRBJ2-7; lacking DNA, the TRBD2 call made by TCRdb goes unchecked. Sequencing was carried out using naive CXCR3- CD8+ T cells from blood. This specimen's cell subset or site label, per the study, means: CD45RO-CCR7+CD27+CD95- naive CD8+ T cells lacking CXCR3 (TNR3-). CDR3 sequence: CASRRLGSEQYF.